The clone carrying this TCR beta chain was counted between two and nine times. The target antigen is unknown. The record originates from a study of regulatory T cells in long-lasting Graves disease. Study information: It was over 5 years of antithyroid drugs, with positive TSH receptor antibodies, that meant persistent Graves' disease.

The time point denotes: persistent/refractory GD, antithyroid drugs over 5 years with positive TRAb. RNA from PBMCs was the source of the TCR library. Roughly 10-milliliter peripheral blood samples went into EDTA tubes. Construction of the TCR beta libraries employed iRepertoire HTBI primers in conjunction with Arm-PCR of CDR3 regions. A single record per CDR3 protein comes from TCRdb applying MiXCR to the multiplex PCR reads. This sample has roughly 400,000 distinct CDR3 sequences, with less than 25% found just once. General observations from the study: Relative to newly diagnosed Graves' patients, persistent ones had lower TCR diversity. Persistent disease exhibited a predilection for TRBV28, TRBJ1-2 and TRBJ2-5.

The CDR3 contains 13 residues. V lost 6 bases, J lost 1 base, and 10 bases lay in between. The V gene's germline CDR1 is SGHRS and CDR2 YFSETQ. Source: peripheral blood mononuclear cells (PBMCs), taken when the disease was refractory, from a patient treated with antithyroid drugs. The chain carries TRBV5-1 and TRBJ2-5, with D maybe TRBD2 (6 bases). The sequence was obtained from a female donor with Graves disease. This CDR3 is CASNAGSQETQYF. In DNA form, the CDR3 reads TGCGCCAGCAATGCGGGAAGCCAAGAGACCCAGTACTTC.